The 10 T cell receptor beta chains given below trace back to one sample, sequenced in a study of human T cells and chemical hapten exposure. TCRdb fed the RACE reads into MiXCR, producing one record per CDR3 protein. The table has 150,000 to 200,000 distinct CDR3 sequences, 25% to 35% seen once. Noted time point: patch test 3, about 24 weeks after DPC sensitization. Indicated treatment: therapeutic diphenylcyclopropenone sensitization with weekly scalp DPC. The starting material was whole blood, obtained in connection with sensitization to the hapten diphenylcyclopropenone (DPC). These receptors were obtained from a young woman with alopecia areata. Some clones in this sample may be carry-over from other donors' samples.

A word on this clonotype: The junction departs from the called germline gene at one end, perhaps through a read error. The genes are TRBV4-3 and TRBJ2-4, with D hard to call. From germline, CDR1 is LGHNA and CDR2 YSLEER. The CDR3 extends over 15 amino acids. The chain's CDR3 is CASSPLTPGQNIQYF. CDR3 nucleotide sequence: TGTGCCAGCAGCCCCTTGACTCCAGGACAAAACATTCAGTACTTC.

The chain recombines TRBV18 with TRBJ1-2; 7 nucleotides match TRBD1. Trimming took 5 bases from V and 2 from J; bases not matched to a gene: 5. This CDR3 has 14 amino acids. Germline lookup yields CDR1 KGHSH and CDR2 LQKENI. CDR3 nucleotides: TGTGCCAGCTCATCATCACAGGGGAACTATGGCTACACCTTC. Protein: CASSSSQGNYGYTF.

Many counts were recorded for this clonotype. This chain connects TRBV5-1 to TRBJ2-5; D call uncertain. Germline V CDR1 and CDR2: SGHRS, YFSETQ. The CDR3 contains 12 residues. Trimming took off 0 bases at V and 0 bases at J, with 0 bases between the two ends. The CDR3 sequence: CASSLDQETQYF. CDR3 nucleotides: TGCGCCAGCAGCTTGGACCAAGAGACCCAGTACTTC.

The chain combines TRBV9 with TRBJ1-1; D is undetermined. Germline CDR1 SGDLS, CDR2 YYNGEE. V lost 0 bases and J lost 0, with 3 bases in between. The CDR3 is 13 residues long. CDR3 sequence reads: CASSVVMNTEAFF. CDR3 nucleotides: TGTGCCAGCAGCGTAGTTATGAACACTGAAGCTTTCTTT.

The chain joins TRBV5-5 to TRBJ1-4; no firm D call. V was trimmed by 4 bases and J by 0 bases, leaving 10 bases between them. The CDR3 consists of 15 residues. Germline CDR1 and CDR2: SGHKS and YYEKEE (reference sequence). The CDR3 coding sequence is TGTGCCAGCAGCCTGGACTCTACAACTAATGAAAAACTGTTTTTT. This sequence encodes CASSLDSTTNEKLFF. The variable domain in full, completed from reference TRBV5-5 and TRBJ1-4, reads DAGVTQSPTHLIKTRGQQVTLRCSPISGHKSVSWYQQVLGQGPQFIFQYYEKEERGRGNFPDRFSARQFPNYSSELNVNALLLGDSALYLCASSLDSTTNEKLFFGSGTQLSVL.

This chain connects TRBV11-1 to TRBJ1-2; D remains unclear. Between the trimmed V and J ends, which lost 3 bases and 6 bases, there was a span of 11 bases. In germline, CDR1 is SGHAT, CDR2 FQDESV (reference sequence). The CDR3 is 13 amino acids. The CDR3: CASSFGRSDGYTF. CDR3 sequence (DNA): TGTGCCAGCAGCTTCGGACGTTCTGATGGCTACACCTTC.

This clonotype turned up a few times. The rearrangement uses TRBV4-1 and TRBJ2-6; perhaps TRBD2 as D (5 bases). The V gene's germline CDR1 is MGHRA and CDR2 YSYEKL. The length of the CDR3 is 18 residues. V was trimmed by 1 base and J by 0 bases, leaving 13 bases between them. DNA for the CDR3: TGCGCCAGCAGCCAAGTTTGGCCAGACTACTCTGGGGCCAACGTCCTGACTTTC. As protein: CASSQVWPDYSGANVLTF.

The table lists this clonotype with a few counts. The CDR3, as DNA: TGTGCCAGCGGGATGGGGAATCAGCCCCAGCATTTT. Its protein is CASGMGNQPQHF. The chain recombines TRBV6-2 or TRBV6-3 with TRBJ1-5; D gene ambiguous. Germline V CDR1 and CDR2: MNHEY, SVGEGT. The V and J ends lost 8 bases and 4 bases respectively, with 9 bases between them. The CDR3 has 12 residues.

Many counts were recorded for this clonotype. The rearrangement links TRBV4-1 to TRBJ2-5, with D maybe TRBD1 (6 bases). Germline CDR1 MGHRA, CDR2 YSYEKL. The CDR3 length is 16 residues. V lost 1 base, J lost 1 base, and 13 bases lay in between. The CDR3: CASSQVPGAFQETQYF. The CDR3 DNA reads as TGCGCCAGCAGCCAAGTCCCAGGGGCATTCCAAGAGACCCAGTACTTC.

The chain has TRBV11-2 and TRBJ2-2, with a weak D call TRBD2 (6 bases). V lost 1 base, J lost 5 bases, and 17 bases lay in between. Germline-derived CDR1 and CDR2 are SGHAT and FQNNGV. The CDR3 length is 17 residues. This chain's CDR3 is CASSLVRPGTLTGELFF. As DNA, the CDR3 is TGTGCCAGCAGCTTAGTAAGGCCAGGGACTTTAACCGGGGAGCTGTTTTTT. Filled out from reference TRBV11-2 and TRBJ2-2, the complete variable domain reads EAGVAQSPRYKIIEKRQSVAFWCNPISGHATLYWYQQILGQGPKLLIQFQNNGVVDDSQLPKDRFSAERLKGVDSTLKIQPAKLEDSAVYLCASSLVRPGTLTGELFFGEGSRLTVL.